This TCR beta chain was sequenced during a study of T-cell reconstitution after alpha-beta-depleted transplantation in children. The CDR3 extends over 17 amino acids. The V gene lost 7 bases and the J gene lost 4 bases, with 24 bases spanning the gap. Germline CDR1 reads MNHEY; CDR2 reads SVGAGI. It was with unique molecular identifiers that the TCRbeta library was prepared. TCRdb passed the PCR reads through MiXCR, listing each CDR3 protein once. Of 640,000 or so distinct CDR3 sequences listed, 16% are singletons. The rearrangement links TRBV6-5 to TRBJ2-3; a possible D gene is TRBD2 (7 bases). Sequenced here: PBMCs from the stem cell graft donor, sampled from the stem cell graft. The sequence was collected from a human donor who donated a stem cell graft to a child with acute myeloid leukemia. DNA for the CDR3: TGTGCCAGCATTAGGGGGGGGGGCACCTCCGGCGCAGATACGCAGTATTTT. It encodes CASIRGGGTSGADTQYF.